The entry that follows covers one TCR beta chain sequence. The target antigen is unknown. The investigators reverse transcribed all of the isolated RNA, so they sequenced expressed TCRB transcripts. An average approximately 3.5 million reads came from naive, central memory and regulatory T cell samples. Method: immunoSEQ multiplex PCR; TCRdb's copy keeps in-frame clones and lacks some. The profile shows roughly 730,000 clones, 10% to 15% of them singletons. The source of the sample is a study of beta chain features in type 1 diabetes. Germline V gives CDR1 SGHDN, CDR2 FVKESK. This CDR3 comprises 16 residues. V was clipped by 1 base and J by 5 bases, with 16 bases between them. Overall study findings and caveats: The naive, central memory and Treg TCRB repertoires showed an apparent similarity that was greater among patients than among healthy donors. TCRB CDR3 length was moderately but significantly reduced in all four CD4+ subsets of Type 1 diabetes patients. PCR might preferentially amplify shorter templates, equally in patients and controls.

On average, the one heparinised blood draw given by each donor was about 100 mL. This TCR derives from a man aged 18 to 30 with type 1 diabetes. The V call is TRBV14, the J call TRBJ2-3, with D maybe TRBD1 (5 bases). The sequenced material came from naive CD4+ T cells from blood. For the CDR3, the DNA is TGTGCCAGCAGCCAAGGTGGAGACAGCCTAAGAGATACGCAGTATTTT. Its protein is CASSQGGDSLRDTQYF.